This T cell receptor beta chain was documented in a study of identical twins. Points from the study as a whole: Cord blood beta clonotypes present at high abundance carried fewer insertions; no such pattern appeared in memory repertoires. There was an excess of low generation probability in the out-of-frame alpha sequences that twins shared.

This clonotype has a count of ten or more. Antigen specificity is unknown. After template switching added a universal primer site, the resulting cDNA carried unique molecular identifiers. TCRdb reprocessed the 5' RACE reads with MiXCR, giving one entry per CDR3 protein. The data contain nearly 900,000 distinct CDR3 sequences, around an eighth of them singletons. CDR1 and CDR2 (germline): SEHNR, FQNEAQ (reference sequence). CDR3 length equals 17 residues. V lost 5 bases and J lost 6, with 23 bases in between. The same sample was also used in a study of yellow fever vaccine responses in identical twins.

This clonotype originated in a woman aged 18-35 years in good health. Sequenced: PBMCs. The chain has TRBV7-9 and TRBJ2-1; a possible D gene is TRBD2 (6 bases). The CDR3 DNA is TGTGCCAGCAGCGCATGGGGAGGCGACACTGTGGTCAATGAGCAGTTCTTC. This sequence encodes CASSAWGGDTVVNEQFF. Full variable domain (missing parts from reference TRBV7-9 and TRBJ2-1): DTGVSQNPRHKITKRGQNVTFRCDPISEHNRLYWYRQTLGQGPEFLTYFQNEAQLEKSRLLSDRFSAERPKGSFSTLEIQRTEQGDSAMYLCASSAWGGDTVVNEQFFGPGTRLTVL.